These T cell receptor beta chains were read from a single sample in a study of cytotoxic CD8 clonotypes in ibrutinib-treated CLL. Repertoires were generated with immunoSEQ multiplex PCR, while TCRdb's copy carries only in-frame clones and drops some. The table records more than 12,000 clones, about two thirds of them present only once. This sample comprised PBMCs, obtained before ibrutinib treatment. All receptors derive from a human donor with chronic lymphocytic leukemia. Both conserved end residues are part of each CDR3. For some rows the clone size is stated as once, few or many, or as a class when expanded; others skip it.

v_gene: TRBV4-3; abundance: NA; CDR3aa: CASSQDRDRVEQYF
v_gene: TRBV18; abundance: large; CDR3aa: CASSPVFRNQPQHF
v_gene: TRBV28; abundance: NA; CDR3aa: CASRTGTGYGYTF
v_gene: TRBV4-2; abundance: NA; CDR3aa: CASSQEEGTGVNIQYF
v_gene: TRBV7-9; abundance: NA; CDR3aa: CASSLGQGETDTQYF
v_gene: TRBV10-3; abundance: NA; CDR3aa: CAISVLLGELFF
v_gene: TRBV28; abundance: medium-sized; CDR3aa: CASSRTGGHPEQYF
v_gene: TRBV5-1; abundance: few; CDR3aa: CASSQGQGNYNEQFF
v_gene: TRBV4-3; abundance: once; CDR3aa: CASSQDHPETQYF
v_gene: TRBV6-1; abundance: NA; CDR3aa: CASSVQGSSYEQYF
v_gene: TRBV19; abundance: once; CDR3aa: CASSWASGEGYEQYF
v_gene: TRBV28; abundance: NA; CDR3aa: CASRTRGTLGGEQYF
v_gene: TRBV27; abundance: NA; CDR3aa: CASSSPGASGANVLTF
v_gene: TRBV11-3; abundance: NA; CDR3aa: CASSQGPSTTEQFF